This T cell receptor (beta chain) came from a study of regulatory T cells in long-lasting Graves disease. This CDR3 is 15 amino acids long. Germline V gene sequence: CDR1 SGDLS, CDR2 YYNGEE. Trimming removed 0 bases at V and 5 bases at J, with 14 bases between. As to time point: newly diagnosed GD, antithyroid drugs for less than 3 months. The authors made the TCR library using RNA they extracted from PBMCs. One endocrinology department in Xi'an, China, was where patients came from. General observations from the study: Segments TRBV28, TRBJ1-2 and TRBJ2-5 showed preferential usage in persistent disease.

Construction of TCR beta libraries relied on iRepertoire HTBI primers and on Arm-PCR targeting CDR3 regions. TCRdb re-called the multiplex PCR reads with MiXCR, one entry per CDR3 protein. The profile shows fewer than 550,000 distinct CDR3 sequences, about 17% of them singletons. This clonotype appeared a few times. Its antigen remains unknown. Another study also made use of these data, one on T cells in Graves' hyperthyroidism and ophthalmopathy. That work contributes: Uncontrolled infections, other autoimmune diseases, pregnancy or lactation led to exclusion of patients.

The TCR was taken from a woman aged 18-29 years with Graves disease. The source was peripheral blood mononuclear cells (PBMCs), collected at new diagnosis, from a patient treated with antithyroid drugs. The rearrangement uses TRBV9 and TRBJ2-5; no clear D. CDR3 region: CASSVAGLKTETQYF. For the CDR3, the DNA is TGTGCCAGCAGCGTAGCTGGTTTAAAAACGGAGACCCAGTACTTC.